Each of the 22 T cell receptor beta chains below was sequenced from the same sample in a study of blood T cell repertoires in COVID-19. Clones were sequenced by immunoSEQ multiplex PCR, and TCRdb holds only the in-frame ones, with some missing. The data show around 300,000 clones, with 90% seen just once and roughly 2.9% held by the top ten. Sequenced: peripheral blood. These receptor sequences come from a woman aged 30 to 39 with COVID-19, enrolled during active disease.

The rearrangement uses TRBV19 and TRBJ2-2; D is possibly TRBD1 (6 bases). V was cut by 10 bases and J by 1 base, with 10 bases left in between. The V gene's germline CDR1 is LNHDA and CDR2 SQIVND (reference sequence). The CDR3 covers 13 residues. CDR3 sequence reads: CATLDRNTGELFF. CDR3 bases: TGTGCCACCTTGGACAGGAACACCGGGGAGCTGTTTTTT. The whole variable domain, remainder taken from reference TRBV19 and TRBJ2-2, is DGGITQSPKYLFRKEGQNVTLSCEQNLNHDAMYWYRQDPGQGLRLIYYSQIVNDFQKGDIAEGYSVSREKKESFPLTVTSAQKNPTAFYLCATLDRNTGELFFGEGSRLTVL.

J is TRBJ1-3 and V is TRBV2; D is unresolved. Germline CDR1 SNHLY, CDR2 FYNNEI. V gave up 2 bases and J gave up 2 bases, with 10 bases separating them. The CDR3 runs to 15 residues. The CDR3 DNA reads as TGTGCCAGCAGTGAAATGAGGAGAGCTGGAAACACCATATATTTT. Its translation is CASSEMRRAGNTIYF.

The chain employs TRBV4-2 and TRBJ2-7; D perhaps matches TRBD2 (5 bases). V was pared by 1 base and J by 3 bases, with 7 bases between. Germline V gene sequence: CDR1 LGHNA, CDR2 YNFKEQ. CDR3 size: 13 residues. This chain's CDR3 is CASSQGGDYEQYF. The CDR3 DNA reads as TGTGCCAGCAGCCAAGGGGGAGACTACGAGCAGTACTTC.

Points on this clone: In the same sample, other DNA sequences code for this CDR3. The gene calls are TRBV7-2 and TRBJ2-3; 13 nucleotides agree with TRBD2. Germline assignment: CDR1 SGHTA and CDR2 FQGNSA. Trimming at V came to 5 bases and at J to 4 bases, leaving 3 bases not matched to a gene. The CDR3 totals 15 residues. CDR3: CASSLLAGGPDTQYF. The CDR3 DNA is TGTGCCAGCAGCCTACTAGCGGGAGGGCCAGATACGCAGTATTTT.

Ten or more counts support this clone. This rearrangement joins TRBV30 to TRBJ2-7; no reliable D call. CDR1 is GTSNPN, CDR2 SVGIG, per germline (reference sequence). Trimming took off 3 bases at V and 0 bases at J, with 9 bases between the two ends. The CDR3 is 13 amino acids. The CDR3 nucleotides read TGTGCCTGGAGGGGTGGGCCCTCCTACGAGCAGTACTTC. Residues: CAWRGGPSYEQYF. Combining the CDR3 with reference TRBV30 and TRBJ2-7 gives the whole variable domain SQTIHQWPATLVQPVGSPLSLECTVEGTSNPNLYWYRQAAGRGLQLLFYSVGIGQISSEVPQNLSASRPQDRQFILSSKKLLLSDSGFYLCAWRGGPSYEQYFGPGTRLTVT.

V usage is TRBV5-1 and J usage is TRBJ2-5; 9 bases fit TRBD1. V shed 2 bases, J shed 5 bases, and the junction held 16 bases outside the gene matches. Germline CDR1 and CDR2: SGHRS and YFSETQ. CDR3 length: 18 residues. CDR3 bases: TGCGCCAGCAGCTTTAATGGCGCCGGACAGGGGTTAGGGGAGACCCAGTACTTC. Translating it yields CASSFNGAGQGLGETQYF.

J is TRBJ2-3 and V is TRBV9; D possibly corresponds to TRBD2 (5 bases). The CDR3 runs to 18 residues. CDR1 and CDR2 (germline): SGDLS, YYNGEE. V gave up 0 bases and J gave up 4 bases, with 21 bases separating them. The DNA for the CDR3 is TGTGCCAGCAGCGTAGTAGCGTGGGGAACTACCGACGCAGATACGCAGTATTTT. Amino acids: CASSVVAWGTTDADTQYF. The full variable domain, its missing parts supplied by reference TRBV9 and TRBJ2-3, is DSGVTQTPKHLITATGQRVTLRCSPRSGDLSVYWYQQSLDQGLQFLIQYYNGEERAKGNILERFSAQQFPDLHSELNLSSLELGDSALYFCASSVVAWGTTDADTQYFGPGTRLTVL.

This clone was found once. The CDR3 loop reads CASSNGGSGEQYF. CDR3 bases: TGTGCCAGCAGTAACGGAGGGTCGGGCGAGCAGTACTTC. J is TRBJ2-7 and V is TRBV6-5, with a weak D call TRBD2 (6 bases). CDR3 length: 13 amino acids. Germline values: CDR1 MNHEY, CDR2 SVGAGI. V lost 5 bases to trimming and J lost 6 bases, with 14 bases between them.

This clone has just one count. The CDR3 DNA sequence: TGTGCCAGCAGTTTACTGGCTAGCGGGAACGGGGAGCTGTTTTTT. It is translated as CASSLLASGNGELFF. V usage is TRBV27 and J usage is TRBJ2-2; TRBD2 agrees at 9 bases. The CDR3 is made up of 15 amino acids. Germline CDR1 is MNHEY and CDR2 is SMNVEV (reference sequence). Losses at the gene ends were 2 bases for V and 7 bases for J; bases not matched to a gene: 5.

V and J are TRBV18 and TRBJ1-5, with 10 bases matching TRBD1. There are 14 residues in the CDR3. The V and J ends lost 3 bases and 6 bases, in that order; junction bases with no gene match: 2. The germline gives CDR1 KGHSH, CDR2 LQKENI. In nucleotides, the CDR3 is TGTGCCAGCTCACCTGGACAGGGGGGTCAGCCCCAGCATTTT. This codes for CASSPGQGGQPQHF.

This chain uses TRBV6-4 with TRBJ1-1; 9 positions match TRBD1. The CDR3 is made up of 14 amino acids. V shed 6 bases and J 4 bases; nucleotides not matched to a gene: 6. Per the germline V gene, CDR1 is MRHNA and CDR2 is SNTAGT. CDR3: CASRTGGGSTEAFF. In DNA, the CDR3 is TGTGCCAGCAGGACAGGGGGGGGTTCCACTGAAGCTTTCTTT.

The CDR3 protein is CASSYSTGDNYGYTF. The CDR3 DNA is TGTGCCAGCAGTTACTCGACAGGGGATAACTATGGCTACACCTTC. The chain couples TRBV6-5 to TRBJ1-2; 8 bases match TRBD1. The ends lost 0 bases at V and 1 base at J; junction bases unmatched: 1. Germline V lookup: CDR1 MNHEY, CDR2 SVGAGI. This CDR3 spans 15 amino acids.

CDR3 DNA sequence: TGTGCCAGCAGAGGGGTGAATGGCTACACCTTC. It translates to CASRGVNGYTF. This sequence joins TRBV3-1 (or the pseudogene TRBV3-2) and TRBJ1-2; perhaps TRBD1 as D (5 bases). CDR3 size: 11 residues. The ends were cut back, 6 bases at V and 6 bases at J, with 8 bases in the middle. CDR1 is LGHDT and CDR2 is YNNKEL in the germline V gene (reference sequence).

The chain has TRBV19 and TRBJ2-7; 9 nucleotides match TRBD1. The CDR3 runs 13 residues. V was pared by 3 bases and J by 5 bases, with 2 bases of the junction left unmatched. The germline CDR1 and CDR2 sequences are LNHDA and SQIVND (reference sequence). The CDR3 DNA reads TGTGCCAGTAGTATCAGACAGGGGGACGAGCAGTACTTC. Residues: CASSIRQGDEQYF.

This chain joins TRBV4-1 and TRBJ2-7; TRBD1 matches at 7 bases. Germline-derived CDR1 and CDR2 are MGHRA and YSYEKL. The CDR3 spans 16 residues. The ends lost 4 bases at V and 2 bases at J; junction bases unmatched: 11. CDR3 region: CASSPATGDQTYEQYF. In DNA form, the CDR3 reads TGCGCCAGCAGCCCGGCTACAGGGGATCAGACCTACGAGCAGTACTTC.

This clone was seen a handful of times. CDR3 in DNA: TGTGCCAGCAGCTTGATGGACAGCTATGGCTACACCTTC. Translating gives CASSLMDSYGYTF. The V and J genes are TRBV5-4 and TRBJ1-2; D is perhaps TRBD1 (6 bases). V shed 1 base and J shed 4 bases, with 8 bases lying between them. Germline V gene sequence: CDR1 SGHNT, CDR2 YYREEE (reference sequence). CDR3 length: 13 amino acids.

The V gene is TRBV2, the J gene TRBJ1-5; D is unresolved. CDR1 is SNHLY and CDR2 is FYNNEI in the germline V gene. Trimming removed 3 bases from V and 11 bases from J, with 8 bases in between. The CDR3 length is 11 residues. The CDR3 loop is CASSDGWAQHF. Here the CDR3 DNA reads TGTGCCAGCAGTGACGGGTGGGCCCAGCATTTT.

The chain is built from TRBV19 and TRBJ1-1; D is unresolved. The length of the CDR3 is 14 residues. The germline V gene encodes CDR1 LNHDA and CDR2 SQIVND (reference sequence). V shed 7 bases and J shed 6 bases, with 18 bases lying between them. The CDR3 coding sequence is TGTGCCAGTACCTTCTCGGTAAGTCGAGCTGAAGCTTTCTTT. Translated: CASTFSVSRAEAFF.

The chain is built from TRBV30 and TRBJ1-2, with D unresolved. Germline V CDR1 and CDR2: GTSNPN, SVGIG (reference sequence). CDR3 length equals 17 residues. Trimming shortened V by 0 bases and J by 6 bases, and 23 bases separated the two germline ends. The CDR3 nucleotides are TGTGCCTGGAGTGTCCGACTAACCCCGGACGGCTCCAATGGCTACACCTTC. Protein product: CAWSVRLTPDGSNGYTF. The full variable domain, completed using reference TRBV30 and TRBJ1-2, is SQTIHQWPATLVQPVGSPLSLECTVEGTSNPNLYWYRQAAGRGLQLLFYSVGIGQISSEVPQNLSASRPQDRQFILSSKKLLLSDSGFYLCAWSVRLTPDGSNGYTFGSGTRLTVV.

The genes are TRBV2 and TRBJ1-5, with 8 bases matching TRBD1. Trimming took 5 bases from V and 7 from J; bases not matched to a gene: 10. The CDR3 is made up of 15 amino acids. Germline V CDR1 and CDR2: SNHLY, FYNNEI. The CDR3 loop is CASSPDRAGDQPQHF. Here the CDR3 DNA reads TGTGCCAGCAGTCCGGACAGGGCAGGAGACCAGCCCCAGCATTTT.

As for this clone: The sample holds other DNA sequences that translate to the same CDR3. The chain recombines TRBV6-1 with TRBJ1-2, with 8 bases fitting TRBD1. J lost 5 bases, V lost 0 bases, and 5 bases had no gene match. This CDR3 contains 15 residues. Germline loops: CDR1 MNHNS, CDR2 SASEGT. The CDR3 coding sequence is TGTGCCAGCAGTGAAGCTACGACAGGGGTATATGGCTACACCTTC. Its translation: CASSEATTGVYGYTF.

This chain links TRBV5-4 with TRBJ2-7, with TRBD1 matching over 7 bases. J was trimmed by 3 bases and V by 0 bases; bases with no gene match: 0. The CDR3 is made up of 13 amino acids. CDR1 and CDR2 from the germline V gene are SGHNT and YYREEE (reference sequence). The CDR3 DNA follows: TGTGCCAGCAGCTTGGACAGGGGCTACGAGCAGTACTTC. Translation: CASSLDRGYEQYF.